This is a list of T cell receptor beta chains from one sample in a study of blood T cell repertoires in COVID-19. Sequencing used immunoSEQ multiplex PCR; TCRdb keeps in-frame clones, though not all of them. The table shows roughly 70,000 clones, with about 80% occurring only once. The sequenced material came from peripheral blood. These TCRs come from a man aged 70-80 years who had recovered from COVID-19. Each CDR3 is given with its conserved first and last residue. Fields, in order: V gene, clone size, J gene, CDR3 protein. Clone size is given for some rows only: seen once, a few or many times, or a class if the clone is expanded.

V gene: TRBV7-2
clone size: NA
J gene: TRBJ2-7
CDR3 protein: CASSLRGYPKTYEQYF

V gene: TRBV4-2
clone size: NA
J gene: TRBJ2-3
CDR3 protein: CASSQASGTDTQYF

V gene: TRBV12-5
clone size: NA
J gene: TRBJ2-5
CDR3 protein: CASGLGLAGVGETQYF

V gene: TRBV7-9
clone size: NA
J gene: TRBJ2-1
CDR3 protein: CASSSPPQGAVFF

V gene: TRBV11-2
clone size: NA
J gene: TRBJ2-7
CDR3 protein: CASSLDILGDRVSYEQYF

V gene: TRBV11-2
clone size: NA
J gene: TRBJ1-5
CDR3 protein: CASSPTGRNQPQHF

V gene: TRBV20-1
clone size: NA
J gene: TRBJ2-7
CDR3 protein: CSVFPFDEQYF

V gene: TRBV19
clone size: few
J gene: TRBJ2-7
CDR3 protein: CASSIRAGAYEQYF

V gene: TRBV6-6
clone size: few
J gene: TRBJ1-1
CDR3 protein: CASSYETLNTEAFF

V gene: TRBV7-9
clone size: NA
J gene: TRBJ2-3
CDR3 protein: CASSLQGSTDTQYF

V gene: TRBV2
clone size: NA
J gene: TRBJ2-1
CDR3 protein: CASSDFGFSYNEQFF

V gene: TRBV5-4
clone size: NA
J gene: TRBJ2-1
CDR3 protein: CASSRGTKDYEQFF

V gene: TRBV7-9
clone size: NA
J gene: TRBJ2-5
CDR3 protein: CASSFVLGSETQYF

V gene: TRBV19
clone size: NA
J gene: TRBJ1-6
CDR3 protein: CASTAAGRTGGDNSPLHF

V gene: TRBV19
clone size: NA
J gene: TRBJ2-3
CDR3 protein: CASSSQGGTDTQYF

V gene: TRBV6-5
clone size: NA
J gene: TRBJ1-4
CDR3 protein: CASRRRQGANEKLFF

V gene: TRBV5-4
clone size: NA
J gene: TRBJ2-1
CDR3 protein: CASSPSRGRNEQFF

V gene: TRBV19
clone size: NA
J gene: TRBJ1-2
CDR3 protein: CASSIDPLGSGPGARNGYTF

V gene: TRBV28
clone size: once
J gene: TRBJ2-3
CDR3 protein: CASRVGGGSDTQYF

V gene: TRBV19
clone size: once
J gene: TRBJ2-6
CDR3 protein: CASSVPRTGGGVLTF

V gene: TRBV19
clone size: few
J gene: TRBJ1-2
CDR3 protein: CASTPQGTFYGYTF

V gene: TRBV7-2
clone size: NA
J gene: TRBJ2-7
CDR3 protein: CASSSGQEFSYEQYF

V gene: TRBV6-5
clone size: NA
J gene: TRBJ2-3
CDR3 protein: CASSTRTGGLDTQYF

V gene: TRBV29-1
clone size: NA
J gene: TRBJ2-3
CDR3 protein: CSVRPASGTDTQYF

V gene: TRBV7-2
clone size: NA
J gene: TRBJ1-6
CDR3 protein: CASSLAGGSYNSPLHF

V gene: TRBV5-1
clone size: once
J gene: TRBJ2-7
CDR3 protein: CASSLDLESDKPYEQYF

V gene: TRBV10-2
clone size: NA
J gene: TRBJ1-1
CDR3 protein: CASSESEPPSTGPETAEAFF

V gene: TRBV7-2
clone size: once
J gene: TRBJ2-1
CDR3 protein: CASSRGGNEQFF

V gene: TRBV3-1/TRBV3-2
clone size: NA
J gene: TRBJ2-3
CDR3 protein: CASSLGAQDTQYF

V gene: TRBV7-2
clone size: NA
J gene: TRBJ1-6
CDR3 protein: CASSLGRGFGSPLHF

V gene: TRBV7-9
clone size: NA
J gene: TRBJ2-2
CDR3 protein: CASSFSALSGSGGELFF

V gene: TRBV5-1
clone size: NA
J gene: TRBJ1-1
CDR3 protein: CASSSGQGRTEAFF

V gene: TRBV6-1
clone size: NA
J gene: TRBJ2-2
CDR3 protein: CASSETPGALFF

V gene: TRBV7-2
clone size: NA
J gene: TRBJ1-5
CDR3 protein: CASSFDRSQPQHF

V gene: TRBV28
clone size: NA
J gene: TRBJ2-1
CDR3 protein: CASSFASGPYNEQFF

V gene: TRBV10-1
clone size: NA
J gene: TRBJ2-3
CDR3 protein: CASSEGGDTDTQYF